These 10 T cell receptor beta chains originate from one sample sequenced in a study of shared clonotypes between healthy human individuals. This table comes from immunoSEQ multiplex PCR, and its TCRdb copy is limited to in-frame clones, with some not included. The sample consists of approximately 2.3 million clones, approximately 95% of them appearing once. Sequenced: naive CD4+ T cells from PBMCs. Subset indicated: CD45RA+ positively selected. The origin of the receptors is a man aged 18 to 30 in good health. Some clones in this sample may be carry-over from other donors' samples.

The CDR3: CASNLGELAYNEQFF. In DNA form, the CDR3 reads TGCGCCAGCAATCTGGGGGAGTTGGCCTACAATGAGCAGTTCTTC. V is TRBV5-1 and J is TRBJ2-1; D is perhaps TRBD1 or TRBD2 (5 bases each). Germline CDR1 is SGHRS and CDR2 is YFSETQ. Trimming cost V 6 bases and J 2 bases, with 15 bases left between them. The CDR3 length is 15 residues.

This chain links TRBV7-9 with TRBJ1-2; D is ambiguous. This CDR3 spans 12 amino acids. V was clipped by 4 bases and J by 4 bases, with 7 bases between them. CDR1 and CDR2 from the germline V gene are SEHNR and FQNEAQ (reference sequence). The CDR3 DNA reads as TGTGCCAGCAGCTCGACGCCCTATGGCTACACCTTC. Encoded protein: CASSSTPYGYTF.

About this clone itself: This may be a read error: a much more frequent sequence differs by one nucleotide. The chain couples TRBV5-1 to TRBJ1-5; D remains ambiguous. Germline CDR1 and CDR2: SGHRS and YFSETQ. V lost 0 bases, J lost 5 bases, and 6 bases lay in between. This CDR3 is 13 amino acids long. CDR3 nucleotide sequence: TGCGCCAGCAGCTTGGACAGCTATCAGCCCCAGCATTTT. Translated, it gives CASSLDSYQPQHF. Looking up the rest from reference TRBV5-1 and TRBJ1-5 gives the full variable domain: KAGVTQTPRYLIKTRGQQVTLSCSPISGHRSVSWYQQTPGQGLQFLFEYFSETQRNKGNFPGRFSGRQFSNSRSEMNVSTLELGDSALYLCASSLDSYQPQHFGDGTRLSIL.

This clone was counted only a few times. Other DNA sequences in this specimen translate into the identical CDR3. The chain is built from TRBV18 and TRBJ1-1; 8 bases agree with TRBD1. CDR3 length equals 15 residues. Germline-derived CDR1 and CDR2 are KGHSH and LQKENI. Trimming took 4 bases from V and 1 from J; bases not matched to a gene: 5. CDR3 bases: TGTGCCAGCTCACTTGGCGGACAGGGGAACACTGAAGCTTTCTTT. Amino acids: CASSLGGQGNTEAFF. Complete variable domain (other parts from reference TRBV18 and TRBJ1-1): NAGVMQNPRHLVRRRGQEARLRCSPMKGHSHVYWYRQLPEEGLKFMVYLQKENIIDESGMPKERFSAEFPKEGPSILRIQQVVRGDSAAYFCASSLGGQGNTEAFFGQGTRLTVV.

The genes are TRBV6-1 and TRBJ1-5, with D hard to call. In germline, CDR1 is MNHNS, CDR2 SASEGT. The CDR3 runs 15 residues. Trimming took off 4 bases at V and 0 bases at J, with 10 bases between the two ends. This CDR3 is CASSVLTSSNQPQHF. CDR3 DNA sequence: TGTGCCAGCAGTGTATTGACAAGTAGCAATCAGCCCCAGCATTTT.

This chain connects TRBV6-4 to TRBJ2-1, with D possibly TRBD2 on 5 matching bases. Germline V CDR1 and CDR2: MRHNA, SNTAGT. V was clipped by 5 bases and J by 7 bases, with 12 bases between them. The CDR3 extends over 13 amino acids. This chain's CDR3 is CASSLAFGNEQFF. In DNA, the CDR3 is TGTGCCAGCAGTCTAGCTTTTGGGAATGAGCAGTTCTTC.

The chain uses TRBV7-3 and TRBJ2-3; 10 bases map to TRBD2. The germline V gene encodes CDR1 SGHTA and CDR2 FQGTGA. The CDR3 extends over 15 amino acids. V was pared by 5 bases and J by 3 bases, with 5 bases of the junction left unmatched. CDR3 sequence (DNA): TGTGCCAGCAGCCCCGGGACTAGCGTTACAGATACGCAGTATTTT. This translates into CASSPGTSVTDTQYF.

V and J are TRBV10-3 and TRBJ2-7, with D possibly being TRBD2 (5 bases). Trimming took 4 bases from V and 3 from J, leaving 10 bases between them. The CDR3 consists of 13 residues. CDR1 and CDR2 (germline): ENHRY, SYGVKD. CDR3 residues: CAISGRLNYEQYF. The CDR3 nucleotides read TGTGCCATCAGTGGGAGGCTGAACTACGAGCAGTACTTC.

The rearrangement links TRBV7-2 to TRBJ2-7; perhaps TRBD1 as D (6 bases). The CDR3 runs to 14 residues. The germline gives CDR1 SGHTA, CDR2 FQGNSA. Deletions cut 1 base from V and 2 bases from J, with 9 bases between. This chain's CDR3 is CASSLGRTAYEQYF. CDR3 in DNA: TGTGCCAGCAGCTTAGGGCGGACAGCCTACGAGCAGTACTTC. Full variable domain (remainder filled in from reference TRBV7-2 and TRBJ2-7): GAGVSQSPSNKVTEKGKDVELRCDPISGHTALYWYRQSLGQGLEFLIYFQGNSAPDKSGLPSDRFSAERTGGSVSTLTIQRTQQEDSAVYLCASSLGRTAYEQYFGPGTRLTVT.

V is TRBV18 and J is TRBJ1-5; no firm D call. V lost 3 bases and J 5 bases, leaving 14 bases between the germline ends. The CDR3 length is 15 residues. Germline CDR1 and CDR2: KGHSH and LQKENI. The CDR3 reads CASSPRGQSDQPQHF. DNA for the CDR3: TGTGCCAGCTCACCGAGAGGGCAGAGCGATCAGCCCCAGCATTTT.